A single sample gave rise to the 32 T cell receptor beta chains below, sequenced in a study of radiotherapy plus CTLA-4 blockade in lung cancer. Measured with immunoSEQ multiplex PCR; TCRdb has only the in-frame clones, and not every one. Here the sample spans about 100,000 clones, about four fifths being singletons. The sample here was peripheral blood, taken from a patient treated with radiotherapy plus ipilimumab. The receptors originated from a human donor with non-small cell lung cancer who had stable disease on radiotherapy plus ipilimumab.

The genes are TRBV19 and TRBJ2-7; D gene ambiguous. Per the germline V gene, CDR1 is LNHDA and CDR2 is SQIVND (reference sequence). Trimming stripped 5 bases from V and 7 bases from J, with 18 bases between. The CDR3 loop spans 14 amino acids. The CDR3 loop is CASSAGSPALEQYF. CDR3 in DNA: TGTGCCAGTAGTGCCGGATCACCTGCCTTAGAGCAGTACTTC.

The chain is built from TRBV7-9 and TRBJ2-7; the match to TRBD1 covers 8 bases. The CDR3 runs to 17 residues. The V gene end was trimmed by 1 base and the J gene end by 3 bases; junction bases not matched to a gene: 11. Germline-derived CDR1 and CDR2 are SEHNR and FQNEAQ (reference sequence). CDR3 residues: CASSLEGSRGPNYEQYF. The CDR3 coding sequence is TGTGCCAGCAGCTTAGAGGGGTCCAGGGGGCCCAACTACGAGCAGTACTTC.

This chain links TRBV28 with TRBJ1-5, with no clear D. The CDR3 contains 18 residues. V dropped 2 bases and J dropped 0 bases, with 17 bases sitting between them. Germline V gene lookup returns CDR1 MDHEN and CDR2 SYDVKM. The CDR3: CASSLADHGYYSNQPQHF. CDR3 coding DNA: TGTGCCAGCAGTTTAGCCGACCACGGGTACTATAGCAATCAGCCCCAGCATTTT.

V usage is TRBV5-4 and J usage is TRBJ1-4; D uncertain. Per germline, CDR1 SGHNT and CDR2 YYREEE (reference sequence). Deletions cut 0 bases from V and 5 bases from J, with 5 bases between. The CDR3 spans 13 residues. The CDR3 DNA sequence: TGTGCCAGCAGCTTGGGTCGGAATGAAAAACTGTTTTTT. It encodes CASSLGRNEKLFF. Combining the CDR3 with reference TRBV5-4 and TRBJ1-4 gives the whole variable domain ETGVTQSPTHLIKTRGQQVTLRCSSQSGHNTVSWYQQALGQGPQFIFQYYREEENGRGNFPPRFSGLQFPNYSSELNVNALELDDSALYLCASSLGRNEKLFFGSGTQLSVL.

The DNA for the CDR3 is TGTGCCAGCAGGCCCGGGACAAAGAACACCGGGGAGCTGTTTTTT. It specifies CASRPGTKNTGELFF. The chain couples TRBV5-4 to TRBJ2-2; tentatively, D is TRBD1 (6 bases). The V gene's germline CDR1 is SGHNT and CDR2 YYREEE (reference sequence). V was shortened by 5 bases and J by 1 base, with 12 bases between the two germline ends. The CDR3 length is 15 residues. Based on the CDR3 plus reference TRBV5-4 and TRBJ2-2, the full variable domain is ETGVTQSPTHLIKTRGQQVTLRCSSQSGHNTVSWYQQALGQGPQFIFQYYREEENGRGNFPPRFSGLQFPNYSSELNVNALELDDSALYLCASRPGTKNTGELFFGEGSRLTVL.

The V gene is TRBV6-1, the J gene TRBJ2-5, with a tentative D call TRBD1 (5 bases). The germline V gene has CDR1 MNHNS and CDR2 SASEGT. V was clipped by 5 bases and J by 1 base, with 14 bases between them. The length of the CDR3 is 15 residues. The CDR3 spells CASSPNRMLQETQYF. The CDR3 coding sequence is TGTGCCAGCAGTCCTAACAGGATGCTCCAAGAGACCCAGTACTTC.

V is TRBV13 and J is TRBJ1-5, with D possibly matching TRBD1 (6 bases). The CDR3 length is 13 residues. Germline V lookup: CDR1 PRHDT, CDR2 FYEKMQ (reference sequence). Trimming stripped 5 bases from V and 4 bases from J, with 9 bases between. The CDR3 nucleotides read TGTGCCAGCAGCAGAGGGGGAAATCAGCCCCAGCATTTT. It specifies CASSRGGNQPQHF. Full variable domain (missing parts from reference TRBV13 and TRBJ1-5): AAGVIQSPRHLIKEKRETATLKCYPIPRHDTVYWYQQGPGQDPQFLISFYEKMQSDKGSIPDRFSAQQFSDYHSELNMSSLELGDSALYFCASSRGGNQPQHFGDGTRLSIL.

CDR3 DNA sequence: TGCGCCAGCAGCTTGGGAGGAAGTCACTCTGGAAACACCATATATTTT. Translated, it gives CASSLGGSHSGNTIYF. This chain uses TRBV5-1 with TRBJ1-3; D gene unclear. Germline V gene lookup returns CDR1 SGHRS and CDR2 YFSETQ. The length of the CDR3 is 16 residues. Trimming shortened V by 0 bases and J by 0 bases, and 10 bases separated the two germline ends.

The chain employs TRBV28 and TRBJ2-7; 15 nucleotides match TRBD2. The CDR3 loop spans 16 amino acids. With 5 bases clipped from V and 7 bases from J, the junction kept 9 bases outside the gene matches. Germline CDR1 MDHEN, CDR2 SYDVKM. The CDR3 reads CASSLIGTSGGREQYF. As DNA, the CDR3 is TGTGCCAGCAGTCTTATAGGGACTAGCGGGGGGCGGGAGCAGTACTTC.

This clone was detected a few times. J is TRBJ1-2 and V is TRBV4-2; TRBD1 matches 10 bases. The CDR3 is made up of 16 amino acids. V shed 4 bases and J 0 bases; nucleotides not matched to a gene: 5. The germline V gene has CDR1 LGHNA and CDR2 YNFKEQ. The CDR3 here is CASSPDRGRTNYGYTF. DNA for the CDR3: TGTGCCAGCAGCCCGGACAGGGGGAGGACTAACTATGGCTACACCTTC.

This chain connects TRBV28 to TRBJ2-3; 11 bases are shared with TRBD2. The CDR3 is 18 residues long. Germline lookup yields CDR1 MDHEN and CDR2 SYDVKM. V trimming: 5 bases; J trimming: 5 bases; junction bases outside the gene matches: 15. The CDR3 protein is CASSQAGLAVRRGDTQYF. The CDR3 DNA is TGTGCCAGCAGTCAGGCGGGACTAGCGGTCCGACGGGGAGATACGCAGTATTTT.

V and J are TRBV6-6 and TRBJ1-6; D is ambiguous. Trimming took off 5 bases at V and 0 bases at J, with 8 bases between the two ends. The CDR3 length is 15 residues. From germline, CDR1 is MNHNY and CDR2 SVGAGI (reference sequence). The CDR3 coding sequence is TGTGCCAGCAGTCGGAGTAGCTCCTATAATTCACCCCTCCACTTT. It encodes CASSRSSSYNSPLHF.

V is TRBV9 and J is TRBJ1-4, with TRBD1 identical over 10 bases. From germline, CDR1 is SGDLS and CDR2 YYNGEE. This CDR3 spans 15 amino acids. V lost 0 bases to trimming and J lost 8 bases; unmatched junction nucleotides: 4. The CDR3 here is CASSVGQGAGEKLFF. CDR3 bases: TGTGCCAGCAGCGTAGGACAGGGGGCAGGGGAAAAACTGTTTTTT. Full variable domain (outside the CDR3, taken from reference TRBV9 and TRBJ1-4): DSGVTQTPKHLITATGQRVTLRCSPRSGDLSVYWYQQSLDQGLQFLIQYYNGEERAKGNILERFSAQQFPDLHSELNLSSLELGDSALYFCASSVGQGAGEKLFFGSGTQLSVL.

The chain uses TRBV10-3 and TRBJ1-6, with unresolved D. The length of the CDR3 is 14 residues. Germline assignment: CDR1 ENHRY and CDR2 SYGVKD. The V and J ends lost 4 bases and 7 bases respectively, with 11 bases between them. The CDR3 DNA reads TGTGCCATCAGTGCGGCTGAGAAGAATTCACCCCTCCACTTT. Amino acids: CAISAAEKNSPLHF.

J is TRBJ2-5 and V is TRBV5-4, with 9 bases that match TRBD2. CDR1 and CDR2 from the germline V gene are SGHNT and YYREEE (reference sequence). CDR3 length: 15 residues. The ends lost 0 bases at V and 2 bases at J; junction bases unmatched: 2. CDR3 nucleotides: TGTGCCAGCAGCTTGGGGCTAGCGGGGCAAGAGACCCAGTACTTC. Translation: CASSLGLAGQETQYF.

The V call is TRBV19, the J call TRBJ1-1; a possible D gene is TRBD1 (5 bases). The CDR3 is 15 amino acids. V lost 8 bases and J lost 0, with 16 bases in between. Germline assignment: CDR1 LNHDA and CDR2 SQIVND (reference sequence). The chain's CDR3 is CASSRQLSLNTEAFF. The CDR3 DNA is TGTGCCAGTTCTAGACAGCTTTCTTTGAACACTGAAGCTTTCTTT.

The chain has TRBV19 and TRBJ2-6; D is unresolved. V was shortened by 5 bases and J by 2 bases, with 7 bases between the two germline ends. The CDR3 contains 14 residues. The germline V gene has CDR1 LNHDA and CDR2 SQIVND (reference sequence). The CDR3 sequence: CASSPDPGANVLTF. The CDR3, as DNA: TGTGCCAGTAGTCCCGACCCTGGGGCCAACGTCCTGACTTTC.

The V and J genes are TRBV7-2 and TRBJ1-1; perhaps TRBD1 as D (5 bases). The V end was cut by 3 bases, the J end by 1 base, with 9 bases between. This CDR3 comprises 14 residues. Germline V CDR1 and CDR2: SGHTA, FQGNSA. CDR3 protein: CASSFAGTNTEAFF. CDR3 nucleotides: TGTGCCAGCAGCTTCGCCGGGACGAACACTGAAGCTTTCTTT.

The chain employs TRBV30 and TRBJ2-2; 14 nucleotides agree with TRBD2. The CDR3 has 16 residues. Looked up from germline, CDR1 is GTSNPN and CDR2 is SVGIG (reference sequence). The ends lost 3 bases at V and 0 bases at J; junction bases unmatched: 0. This chain's CDR3 is CAWRTSGGANTGELFF. In DNA form, the CDR3 reads TGTGCCTGGAGGACTAGCGGGGGGGCGAACACCGGGGAGCTGTTTTTT.

The J gene is TRBJ2-1, the V gene TRBV30, with D possibly matching TRBD2 (6 bases). Per the germline V gene, CDR1 is GTSNPN and CDR2 is SVGIG (reference sequence). Trimming took off 0 bases at V and 0 bases at J, with 9 bases between the two ends. This CDR3 is built from 15 residues. The CDR3 sequence: CAWSVGGVSYNEQFF. In DNA, the CDR3 is TGTGCCTGGAGTGTCGGAGGGGTCTCCTACAATGAGCAGTTCTTC.

V usage is TRBV28 and J usage is TRBJ1-2; D not resolved. Germline assignment: CDR1 MDHEN and CDR2 SYDVKM. The CDR3 is 15 residues long. V was trimmed by 1 base and J by 4 bases, leaving 13 bases between them. The CDR3 protein is CASSLFRQVPYGYTF. The CDR3 DNA sequence: TGTGCCAGCAGTTTATTCCGTCAGGTTCCCTATGGCTACACCTTC.

This clone was counted between two and nine times. V gene TRBV28 combines with J gene TRBJ1-3, with D maybe TRBD1 (6 bases). Trimming stripped 3 bases from V and 3 bases from J, with 12 bases between. Germline V CDR1 and CDR2: MDHEN, SYDVKM. This CDR3 spans 15 amino acids. CDR3 DNA sequence: TGTGCCAGCAGTTTCCCGGGGGCGAATGGAAACACCATATATTTT. Its translation: CASSFPGANGNTIYF.

The V and J genes are TRBV7-2 and TRBJ1-1; 9 bases are shared with TRBD1. In germline, CDR1 is SGHTA, CDR2 FQGNSA. With 5 bases clipped from V and 1 base from J, the junction kept 5 bases outside the gene matches. There are 15 residues in the CDR3. The CDR3 region has the DNA TGTGCCAGCAGCCCGGGGACAGGGAAGAACACTGAAGCTTTCTTT. Its protein is CASSPGTGKNTEAFF.

This chain links TRBV6-4 with TRBJ1-1; 7 positions match TRBD1. The CDR3 is made up of 14 amino acids. Germline CDR1 reads MRHNA; CDR2 reads SNTAGT. The J segment lost 1 base and the V segment lost 6 bases, leaving 5 bases of the junction unmatched. CDR3 amino acids: CASRRDRGNTEAFF. The CDR3 nucleotides are TGTGCCAGCAGGAGGGACAGAGGGAACACTGAAGCTTTCTTT.

This chain links TRBV4-1 with TRBJ2-3; no clear D gene. Germline CDR1 MGHRA, CDR2 YSYEKL. This CDR3 region has 14 residues. V lost 1 base and J lost 2, with 7 bases in between. CDR3 in DNA: TGCGCCAGCAGCCAAGGGGCCTTCACAGATACGCAGTATTTT. The encoded protein is CASSQGAFTDTQYF.

This chain uses TRBV30 with TRBJ1-6; TRBD1 agrees at 9 bases. V lost 2 bases, J lost 10 bases, and 9 bases stayed unmatched. Germline CDR1 reads GTSNPN; CDR2 reads SVGIG (reference sequence). The CDR3 spans 15 residues. For the CDR3, the DNA is TGTGCCTGGAGTAAACCAACAGGGGGCGGATCACCCCTCCACTTT. Its translation is CAWSKPTGGGSPLHF.

The V and J genes are TRBV11-1 and TRBJ1-1; no firm D call. The CDR3 totals 13 residues. In germline, CDR1 is SGHAT, CDR2 FQDESV (reference sequence). Trimming cost V 2 bases and J 0 bases, with 4 bases left between them. Here the CDR3 reads CASSLSLNTEAFF. In DNA form, the CDR3 reads TGTGCCAGCAGCTTAAGTCTGAACACTGAAGCTTTCTTT.

The chain combines TRBV11-2 with TRBJ1-2; D is unclear. The V gene's germline CDR1 is SGHAT and CDR2 FQNNGV. Deletions cut 1 base from V and 2 bases from J, with 8 bases between. This CDR3 comprises 14 residues. CDR3: CASSLGLGNYGYTF. CDR3 coding DNA: TGTGCCAGCAGCTTAGGGCTCGGGAACTATGGCTACACCTTC.

In its sample, this clone was seen a few times. This chain uses TRBV10-3 with TRBJ1-2; perhaps TRBD1 as D (5 bases). V was cut by 0 bases and J by 8 bases, with 16 bases left in between. CDR1 is ENHRY and CDR2 is SYGVKD in the germline V gene. This CDR3 is 15 amino acids long. The CDR3 DNA reads TGTGCCATCAGTGAGTCGTGGTGGGACGGCGACGGCTACACCTTC. Amino acid sequence: CAISESWWDGDGYTF.

The chain carries TRBV5-1 and TRBJ2-3; D is possibly TRBD1 or TRBD2 (6 bases each). This CDR3 contains 16 residues. Germline loops: CDR1 SGHRS, CDR2 YFSETQ. With 0 bases removed from V and 0 bases from J, the gap between germline ends came to 11 bases. The CDR3 region is CASSLEGGQSTDTQYF. The CDR3, as DNA: TGCGCCAGCAGCTTGGAGGGGGGCCAGAGCACAGATACGCAGTATTTT.

V gene TRBV2 combines with J gene TRBJ2-1; D tentatively fits TRBD1 or TRBD2 (6 bases each). V gave up 3 bases and J gave up 6 bases, with 15 bases separating them. Germline CDR1 reads SNHLY; CDR2 reads FYNNEI. This CDR3 has 15 amino acids. The CDR3 spells CASSDSGGPLNEQFF. The CDR3 coding sequence is TGTGCCAGCAGTGACTCCGGGGGCCCTCTCAATGAGCAGTTCTTC.

This chain joins TRBV30 and TRBJ2-1, with D perhaps matching TRBD2 (5 bases). V lost 2 bases, J lost 5 bases, and 22 bases lay in between. The CDR3 sequence is 17 residues long. The V gene's germline CDR1 is GTSNPN and CDR2 SVGIG (reference sequence). The CDR3 loop is CAWSPWTSGSRHNEQFF. The CDR3 nucleotides read TGTGCCTGGAGTCCCTGGACGTCGGGGAGTCGGCACAATGAGCAGTTCTTC.